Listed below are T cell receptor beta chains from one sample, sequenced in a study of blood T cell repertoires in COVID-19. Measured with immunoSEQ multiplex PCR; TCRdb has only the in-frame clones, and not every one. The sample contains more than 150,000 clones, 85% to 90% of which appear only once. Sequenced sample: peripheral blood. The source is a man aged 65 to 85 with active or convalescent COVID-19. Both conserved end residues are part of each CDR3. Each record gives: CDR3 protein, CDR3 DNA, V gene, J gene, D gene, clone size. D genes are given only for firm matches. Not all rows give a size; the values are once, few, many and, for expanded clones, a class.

CASSPGLFSPGSFF,TGCGCCAGCAGTCCTGGACTTTTCTCCCCAGGTTCTTTCTTT,TRBV10-2,TRBJ1-1,.,.
CASSKLSSQGDQPQHF,TGTGCCAGTAGCAAACTCTCCTCCCAGGGGGATCAGCCCCAGCATTTT,TRBV19,TRBJ1-5,TRBD1,.
CASSVGGAGRRTDTQYF,TGTGCCAGCAGCGTAGGCGGGGCGGGCCGACGCACAGATACGCAGTATTTT,TRBV9,TRBJ2-3,.,.
CASSFPQGGYEQYF,TGTGCCAGCAGTTTCCCACAGGGAGGGTACGAGCAGTACTTC,TRBV28,TRBJ2-7,.,few
CASSSRGGEKLFF,TGTGCCAGCAGTTCCAGGGGTGGGGAAAAACTGTTTTTT,TRBV27,TRBJ1-4,.,once
CASSTTSGGLETQYF,TGTGCCAGCAGCACCACCAGCGGGGGCCTAGAGACCCAGTACTTC,TRBV5-6,TRBJ2-5,TRBD2,.
CASSQRLGNTEAFF,TGTGCCAGCAGCCAGCGCCTCGGGAACACTGAAGCTTTCTTT,TRBV14,TRBJ1-1,.,few
CASSLVGSGPSYEQYF,TGTGCCAGCAGCTTAGTAGGCTCGGGTCCCTCCTACGAGCAGTACTTC,TRBV7-2,TRBJ2-7,.,.
CASSLVGQGLTGELFF,TGTGCCAGCAGCTTAGTAGGGCAGGGGCTCACCGGGGAGCTGTTTTTT,TRBV7-2,TRBJ2-2,.,.
CASSQHRDSKPEQYF,TGTGCCAGCAGCCAGCATCGGGACAGTAAGCCCGAGCAGTACTTC,TRBV28,TRBJ2-7,TRBD1,.
CASSLGWTGTQYF,TGTGCCAGCAGCTTAGGATGGACTGGGACCCAGTACTTC,TRBV7-2,TRBJ2-5,.,.
CASSLGPREEAFF,TGTGCCAGTAGCCTAGGTCCCCGGGAAGAAGCTTTCTTT,TRBV19,TRBJ1-1,.,.
CASSLMKSSYNSPLHF,TGTGCCAGCAGCTTAATGAAGAGCTCCTATAATTCACCCCTCCACTTT,TRBV7-8,TRBJ1-6,.,.
CASTARAGRDTEAFF,TGTGCCAGCACCGCTCGCGCGGGGCGGGACACTGAAGCTTTCTTT,TRBV7-8,TRBJ1-1,.,.
CSVVSGGSNTEAFF,TGCAGCGTTGTAAGCGGTGGTTCGAACACTGAAGCTTTCTTT,TRBV29-1,TRBJ1-1,.,.
CASSLGDRYTEAFF,TGTGCCAGCAGCTTAGGGGACAGATACACTGAAGCTTTCTTT,TRBV7-9,TRBJ1-1,TRBD1,.
CASSWRVSNTEAFF,TGTGCCAGCAGTTGGAGGGTATCAAACACTGAAGCTTTCTTT,TRBV27,TRBJ1-1,.,.
CASRQSGSYNEQFF,TGTGCCAGTAGGCAGTCGGGCTCCTACAATGAGCAGTTCTTC,TRBV19,TRBJ2-1,.,.